This T cell receptor beta chain was profiled in a study of T cells after yellow fever vaccination. Template switching with 5'RACE generated the TCR cDNA and added a universal primer site and UMIs. TCRdb recomputed calls from the 5' RACE reads with MiXCR, one row per CDR3 protein. The table lists 100,000 to 150,000 distinct CDR3 sequences, roughly 15% of them singletons. The germline V gene encodes CDR1 LGHNA and CDR2 YSLEER. The CDR3 spans 14 residues. V shed 2 bases and J shed 4 bases, with 9 bases lying between them. The input for sequencing was CD8+ T cells sorted from PBMCs, taken 5 days after the yellow fever booster vaccination. The receptor was isolated from a man between 18 and 35 years old who received the YFV17D yellow fever vaccine. The gene calls are TRBV4-3 and TRBJ2-1; D may correspond to TRBD1 or TRBD2 (5 bases each). CDR3 DNA sequence: TGCGCCAGCAGCCAACGGGACCGATACAATGAGCAGTTCTTC. This encodes CASSQRDRYNEQFF.